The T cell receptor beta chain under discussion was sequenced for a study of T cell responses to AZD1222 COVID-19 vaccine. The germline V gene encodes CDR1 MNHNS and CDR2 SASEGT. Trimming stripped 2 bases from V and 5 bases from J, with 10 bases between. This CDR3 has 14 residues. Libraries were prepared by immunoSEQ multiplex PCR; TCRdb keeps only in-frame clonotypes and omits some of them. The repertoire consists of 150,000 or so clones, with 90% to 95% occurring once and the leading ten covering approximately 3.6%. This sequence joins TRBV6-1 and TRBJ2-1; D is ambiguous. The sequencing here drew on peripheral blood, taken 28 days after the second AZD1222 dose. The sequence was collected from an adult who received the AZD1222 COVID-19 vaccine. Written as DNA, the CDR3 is TGTGCCAGCAGTGAAAGTGGGTCCGACAATGAGCAGTTCTTC. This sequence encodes CASSESGSDNEQFF.